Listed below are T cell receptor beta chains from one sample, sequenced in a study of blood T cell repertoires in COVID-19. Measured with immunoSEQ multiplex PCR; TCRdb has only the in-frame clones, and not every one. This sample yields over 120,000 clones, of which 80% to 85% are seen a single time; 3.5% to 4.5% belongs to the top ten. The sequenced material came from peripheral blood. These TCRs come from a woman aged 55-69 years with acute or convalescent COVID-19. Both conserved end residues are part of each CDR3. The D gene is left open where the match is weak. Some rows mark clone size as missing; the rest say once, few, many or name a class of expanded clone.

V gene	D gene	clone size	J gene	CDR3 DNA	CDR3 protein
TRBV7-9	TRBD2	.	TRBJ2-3	TGTGCCAGCAGCCCTAGCGGGAGTGGGTCAGATACGCAGTATTTT	CASSPSGSGSDTQYF
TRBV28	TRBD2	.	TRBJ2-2	TGTGCCAGTGTAAAAAGCGGGACGAACACCGGGGAGCTGTTTTTT	CASVKSGTNTGELFF
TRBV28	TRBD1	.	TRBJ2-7	TGTGCCAGCAGTTCCGGACAGGGCCCCTACGAGCAGTACTTC	CASSSGQGPYEQYF
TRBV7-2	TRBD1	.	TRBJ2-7	TGTGCCAGCAGGCCACAGGGGGAATCCTACGAGCAGTACTTC	CASRPQGESYEQYF
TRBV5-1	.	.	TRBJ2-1	TGCGCCAGCAGCTTGGACAGGGCCTACAATGAGCAGTTCTTC	CASSLDRAYNEQFF
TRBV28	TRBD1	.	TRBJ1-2	TGTGCCAGCAGCAGTGGGACAGGGGGTGCGGGCTACACCTTC	CASSSGTGGAGYTF
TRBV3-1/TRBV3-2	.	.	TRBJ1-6	TGTGCCAGCAGCCAAGACAGGGAGGTTTCACCCCTCCACTTT	CASSQDREVSPLHF
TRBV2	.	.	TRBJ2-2	TGTGCCAGCAGCTTTGGCAGGGGCACCGGGGAGCTGTTTTTT	CASSFGRGTGELFF
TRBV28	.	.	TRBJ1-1	TGTGCCAGCAGTCACAATGAAGCTTTCTTT	CASSHNEAFF
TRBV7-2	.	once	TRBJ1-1	TGTGCCAGCAGCGTACGAGGCACTGAAGCTTTCTTT	CASSVRGTEAFF
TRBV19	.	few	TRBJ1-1	TGTGCCAGTAGTATGGCGGGGCTGGGCACTGAAGCTTTCTTT	CASSMAGLGTEAFF
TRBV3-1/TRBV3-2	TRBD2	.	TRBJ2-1	TGTGCCAGCAGACCGACTAGCGACCACAATGAGCAGTTCTTC	CASRPTSDHNEQFF
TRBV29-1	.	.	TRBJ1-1	TGCAGCGTTGGGGCAGTCAACACTGAAGCTTTCTTT	CSVGAVNTEAFF
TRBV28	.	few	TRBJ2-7	TGTGCCAGCAGTTCAATTTACCAACTAGTCTCCTACGAGCAGTACTTC	CASSSIYQLVSYEQYF
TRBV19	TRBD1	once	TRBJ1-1	TGTGCCAGTACCCCGGGACAGGTGAACACTGAAGCTTTCTTT	CASTPGQVNTEAFF
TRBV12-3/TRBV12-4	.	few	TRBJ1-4	TGTGCCAGCAGTCGGACAGTCGAAAAACTGTTTTTT	CASSRTVEKLFF
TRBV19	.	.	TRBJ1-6	TGTGCCAGTAGCCCCCCGCAGGGGAATTCACCCCTCCACTTT	CASSPPQGNSPLHF
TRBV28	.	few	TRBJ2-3	TGTGCCAGCAGTTTCCCCGGGACAGATACGCAGTATTTT	CASSFPGTDTQYF
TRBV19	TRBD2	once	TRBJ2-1	TGTGCCAGTAGCCCCCCGGGGGGGGACAATGAGCAGTTCTTC	CASSPPGGDNEQFF
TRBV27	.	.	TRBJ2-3	TGTGCCAGCAGTTTACCCCCGGGTACGCAGTATTTT	CASSLPPGTQYF
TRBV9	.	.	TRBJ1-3	TGTGCCAGCAGCGTAGGAGCCCGGGGGACCTCCGGAAACACCATATATTTT	CASSVGARGTSGNTIYF
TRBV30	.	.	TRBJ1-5	TGTGCCTGGAGTGTTGGGTATTCGGGGGATCAGCCCCAGCATTTT	CAWSVGYSGDQPQHF
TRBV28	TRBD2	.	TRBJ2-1	TGTGCCAGCAGGTCTCTAGCGGGGCATCGCAATGAGCAGTTCTTC	CASRSLAGHRNEQFF
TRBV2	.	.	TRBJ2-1	TGTGCCAGCAGGAAGGACACCATGATATGGTCCTACAATGAGCAGTTCTTC	CASRKDTMIWSYNEQFF
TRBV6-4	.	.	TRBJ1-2	TGTGCCAGCTCGGTAGAGGCAGGGAGGACCTATGGCTACACCTTC	CASSVEAGRTYGYTF
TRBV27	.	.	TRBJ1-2	TGTGCCAGCAGCCATCGCCCCGAGTCATATGGCTACACCTTC	CASSHRPESYGYTF
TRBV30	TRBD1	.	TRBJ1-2	TGTGCCTGGAGTGGATCGGACAGGGGGCTGAGTGGCTACACCTTC	CAWSGSDRGLSGYTF
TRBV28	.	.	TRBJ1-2	TGTGCCAGCAGTTTGGAGCCAGAGAACTATGGCTACACCTTC	CASSLEPENYGYTF